Listed here are 11 T cell receptor beta chains from one sample, sequenced in a study of blood T cell repertoires in COVID-19. Here immunoSEQ multiplex PCR was the method, and the copy in TCRdb shows in-frame clones only, minus some. The data show roughly 64,000 clones, 75% to 95% seen once. Specimen: peripheral blood. The receptors were sampled from a woman aged 80 or older with active COVID-19.

V and J are TRBV18 and TRBJ1-1, with TRBD1 as a possible D gene (6 bases). CDR1 and CDR2 from the germline V gene are KGHSH and LQKENI. The CDR3 has 14 residues. Trimming pared 1 base from V and 3 bases from J, leaving 9 bases between. The CDR3 loop reads CASSPLAGDTEAFF. The DNA of the CDR3 is TGTGCCAGCTCACCACTTGCAGGGGACACTGAAGCTTTCTTT.

V usage is TRBV5-5 and J usage is TRBJ2-1, with D possibly being TRBD2 (6 bases). This CDR3 has 16 residues. Germline CDR1 SGHKS, CDR2 YYEKEE (reference sequence). V was cut by 10 bases and J by 10 bases, with 30 bases left in between. DNA of the CDR3: TGTGCCTCCACCCCGGAGGGGACCACGAGCTGGGGGGAGCAGTTCTTC. Protein product: CASTPEGTTSWGEQFF.

The chain has TRBV4-1 and TRBJ2-4; D unresolved. The V gene's germline CDR1 is MGHRA and CDR2 YSYEKL. With 1 base removed from V and 0 bases from J, the gap between germline ends came to 10 bases. This CDR3 region has 16 residues. The CDR3 loop is CASSQGPALAKNIQYF. The DNA for the CDR3 is TGCGCCAGCAGCCAAGGGCCCGCTCTAGCCAAAAACATTCAGTACTTC.

This sequence joins TRBV6-4 and TRBJ2-3, with 10 bases matching TRBD1. Germline V gene lookup returns CDR1 MRHNA and CDR2 SNTAGT. The CDR3 length is 13 residues. V shed 8 bases and J 2 bases; nucleotides not matched to a gene: 1. CDR3 in DNA: TGTGCCAGCGGACAGGGGGTCACAGATACGCAGTATTTT. Encoded protein: CASGQGVTDTQYF.

V gene TRBV19 combines with J gene TRBJ1-1; no reliable D call. This CDR3 region has 15 residues. Per germline, CDR1 LNHDA and CDR2 SQIVND (reference sequence). Trimming left V 6 bases short and J 7 bases short, with 21 bases between. The CDR3 sequence is CASSRHRRAGGEAFF. CDR3 in DNA: TGTGCCAGTAGCCGTCACCGACGAGCGGGCGGTGAAGCTTTCTTT. Combining the CDR3 with reference TRBV19 and TRBJ1-1 gives the whole variable domain DGGITQSPKYLFRKEGQNVTLSCEQNLNHDAMYWYRQDPGQGLRLIYYSQIVNDFQKGDIAEGYSVSREKKESFPLTVTSAQKNPTAFYLCASSRHRRAGGEAFFGQGTRLTVV.

This chain uses TRBV25-1 with TRBJ2-3, with D unresolved. This CDR3 spans 14 amino acids. The V and J ends lost 4 bases and 4 bases respectively, with 12 bases between them. The germline gives CDR1 MGHDK, CDR2 SYGVNS. Here the CDR3 reads CASSGPLSADTQYF. In DNA form, the CDR3 reads TGTGCCAGCAGTGGGCCATTGAGCGCAGATACGCAGTATTTT.

In this sample, this clone turned up once. The V call is TRBV6-5, the J call TRBJ1-1, with TRBD1 matching 9 bases. After removal of 7 bases from V and 5 bases from J, the junction contained 5 bases not matched to a gene. The V gene's germline CDR1 is MNHEY and CDR2 SVGAGI. CDR3 length: 13 residues. CDR3 sequence (DNA): TGTGCCAGCAAGGGGACAGGGTTTACTGAAGCTTTCTTT. Amino acids: CASKGTGFTEAFF.

The rearrangement joins TRBV6-5 to TRBJ2-2, with a tentative D call TRBD1 (6 bases). The CDR3 extends over 15 amino acids. From germline, CDR1 is MNHEY and CDR2 SVGAGI. The V and J ends lost 8 bases and 1 base respectively, with 14 bases between them. CDR3 DNA: TGTGCCAGCGCTACAGGGAAAATGAACACCGGGGAGCTGTTTTTT. The encoded protein is CASATGKMNTGELFF.

The CDR3 loop reads CASSLGFRDDGAPDTQYF. CDR3 nucleotides: TGTGCCAGCAGTTTAGGGTTCAGGGATGATGGAGCACCAGATACGCAGTATTTT. The rearrangement joins TRBV28 to TRBJ2-3, with D perhaps matching TRBD1 (5 bases). The germline CDR1 and CDR2 sequences are MDHEN and SYDVKM. The V and J ends lost 2 bases and 4 bases respectively, with 22 bases between them. The CDR3 has 18 amino acids. Using reference TRBV28 and TRBJ2-3 for the parts outside the CDR3, the full variable domain is DVKVTQSSRYLVKRTGEKVFLECVQDMDHENMFWYRQDPGLGLRLIYFSYDVKMKEKGDIPEGYSVSREKKERFSLILESASTNQTSMYLCASSLGFRDDGAPDTQYFGPGTRLTVL.

This sequence joins TRBV3-1 (or the pseudogene TRBV3-2) and TRBJ2-1, with 10 positions matching TRBD1. CDR1 is LGHDT and CDR2 is YNNKEL in the germline V gene (reference sequence). The CDR3 contains 13 residues. After removal of 4 bases from V and 7 bases from J, the junction contained 1 base not matched to a gene. CDR3 region: CASSRGQGNEQFF. The CDR3 DNA reads as TGTGCCAGCAGCCGGGGACAGGGGAATGAGCAGTTCTTC.

This chain connects TRBV28 to TRBJ2-3; weak D call: TRBD2 (6 bases). The length of the CDR3 is 14 residues. CDR1 MDHEN and CDR2 SYDVKM come from the germline V gene. Trimming took 3 bases from V and 2 from J, leaving 9 bases between them. CDR3 protein: CASSLGGSTDTQYF. The CDR3 DNA follows: TGTGCCAGCAGTTTGGGGGGTTCCACAGATACGCAGTATTTT.